This T cell receptor beta chain was sequenced during a study of cytomegalovirus exposure and HLA in healthy donors. Regarding the study as a whole: The tendency of first-cohort TCR clusters to co-occur in the 110 or so validation repertoires emerged from a later analysis. Cytomegalovirus association was listed for approximately 150 TCR beta chains.

Note on this clone: Its specificity is unknown.

The protocol was immunoSEQ multiplex PCR, while the TCRdb copy is restricted to in-frame clones and leaves out a portion. Of 250,000 or so clones in the sample, less than 90% were seen once. Trimming pared 7 bases from V and 1 base from J, leaving 19 bases between. The CDR3 is 17 amino acids. From germline, CDR1 is SGHVS and CDR2 FNYEAQ. The clonotype originates from a man younger than 35 in good health and CMV-seropositive. Sequences were obtained from PBMCs. This chain uses TRBV7-6 with TRBJ2-2; perhaps D is TRBD1 or TRBD2 (6 bases each). Here the CDR3 reads CASTPGGGTVNTGELFF. CDR3 DNA sequence: TGTGCCAGCACGCCCGGGGGCGGGACGGTGAACACCGGGGAGCTGTTTTTT.